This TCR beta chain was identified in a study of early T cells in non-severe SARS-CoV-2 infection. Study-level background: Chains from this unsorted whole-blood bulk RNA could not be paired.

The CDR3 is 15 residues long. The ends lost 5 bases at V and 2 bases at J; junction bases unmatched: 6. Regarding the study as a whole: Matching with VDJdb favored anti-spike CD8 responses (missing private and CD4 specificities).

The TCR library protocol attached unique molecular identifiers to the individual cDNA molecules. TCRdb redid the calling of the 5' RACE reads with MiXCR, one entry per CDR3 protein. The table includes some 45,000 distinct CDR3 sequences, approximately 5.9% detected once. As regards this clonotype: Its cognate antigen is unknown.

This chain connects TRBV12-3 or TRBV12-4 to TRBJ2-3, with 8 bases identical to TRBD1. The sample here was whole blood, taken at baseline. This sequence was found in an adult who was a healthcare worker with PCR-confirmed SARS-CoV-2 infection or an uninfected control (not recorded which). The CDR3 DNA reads TGTGCCAGCAGTCGGGACAGGATAATCACAGATACGCAGTATTTT. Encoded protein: CASSRDRIITDTQYF.